This entry concerns a single T cell receptor (beta chain). These data originate in a study of blood T cells in healthy people across ages. Germline V lookup: CDR1 SGHTA, CDR2 FQGNSA. V was trimmed by 5 bases and J by 7 bases, leaving 12 bases between them. The CDR3 runs 14 residues. A sample-barcoded 5' primer and a J-beta primer mix were used in a second PCR of roughly 6 to 11 cycles. Researchers report that a template-switch adaptor with 12 random nucleotides tagged each cDNA molecule. All samples gave at least 3 million CDR3-containing paired-end reads. One entry per CDR3 protein results from TCRdb running MiXCR on the 5' RACE reads. The table lists over a million distinct CDR3 sequences, 40% to 50% of them singletons.

The chain uses TRBV7-2 and TRBJ1-6; possible D gene TRBD1, 6 bases. The receptor was isolated from a woman aged 55-70 years in good health. Sequencing was carried out using blood. Written as DNA, the CDR3 is TGTGCCAGCAGCAACAGGGTTTGGAATTCACCCCTCCACTTT. Translated: CASSNRVWNSPLHF.